This entry lists 30 T cell receptor beta chains sequenced from one sample in a study of blood T cell repertoires in COVID-19. Produced via immunoSEQ multiplex PCR; TCRdb's table is partial and in-frame only. Here the sample spans 120,000 to 150,000 clones, more than 60% being singletons. Sequencing was carried out using peripheral blood. The receptors were sampled from a man aged 50 or older with acute or convalescent COVID-19.

The chain joins TRBV2 to TRBJ2-3; maybe TRBD1 (6 bases). V was clipped by 2 bases and J by 7 bases, with 13 bases between them. This CDR3 contains 14 residues. Germline CDR1 is SNHLY and CDR2 is FYNNEI. CDR3 coding DNA: TGTGCCAGCAGTGAACAGGGTAGGGGGAATACGCAGTATTTT. Its translation is CASSEQGRGNTQYF. Based on the CDR3 plus reference TRBV2 and TRBJ2-3, the full variable domain is EPEVTQTPSHQVTQMGQEVILRCVPISNHLYFYWYRQILGQKVEFLVSFYNNEISEKSEIFDDQFSVERPDGSNFTLKIRSTKLEDSAMYFCASSEQGRGNTQYFGPGTRLTVL.

This sequence joins TRBV5-1 and TRBJ2-5; the match to TRBD2 covers 8 bases. V gave up 7 bases and J gave up 5 bases; unmatched junction bases: 13. Germline lookup yields CDR1 SGHRS and CDR2 YFSETQ. The CDR3 length is 15 residues. The CDR3 sequence is CASRPLGGAEETQYF. The CDR3 nucleotides read TGCGCCAGCCGCCCTCTCGGGGGGGCCGAGGAGACCCAGTACTTC.

The chain has TRBV30 and TRBJ2-6; D gene unclear. The ends were cut back, 3 bases at V and 1 base at J, with 7 bases in the middle. From germline, CDR1 is GTSNPN and CDR2 SVGIG (reference sequence). The CDR3 runs to 14 residues. The CDR3 region has the DNA TGTGCCTGGAGCATCGGGTCTGGGGCCAACGTCCTGACTTTC. It specifies CAWSIGSGANVLTF.

To note about this clone: This specimen includes other DNA sequences encoding the same CDR3. The rearrangement joins TRBV2 to TRBJ1-1, with a weak D call TRBD1 (6 bases). Trimming left V 6 bases short and J 1 base short, with 9 bases between. The CDR3 loop spans 13 amino acids. In germline, CDR1 is SNHLY, CDR2 FYNNEI. CDR3 DNA: TGTGCCAGCAGAGGACAGAGGAACACTGAAGCTTTCTTT. The encoded protein is CASRGQRNTEAFF.

The chain couples TRBV5-4 to TRBJ1-1; D is possibly TRBD1 (6 bases). This CDR3 region has 15 residues. Trimming pared 1 base from V and 4 bases from J, leaving 14 bases between. Germline assignment: CDR1 SGHNT and CDR2 YYREEE (reference sequence). The CDR3 reads CASSLLPGASTEAFF. The CDR3 region has the DNA TGTGCCAGCAGCTTGTTGCCAGGGGCAAGCACTGAAGCTTTCTTT.

This rearrangement joins TRBV15 to TRBJ2-7; possibly TRBD2 for D (6 bases). The V gene's germline CDR1 is LNHNV and CDR2 YYDKDF (reference sequence). Between the trimmed V and J ends, which lost 7 bases and 0 bases, there was a span of 13 bases. This CDR3 is 14 amino acids long. The CDR3: CATNMAGSSYEQYF. The CDR3 bases are TGTGCCACCAACATGGCGGGGAGCTCCTACGAGCAGTACTTC. Filled out from reference TRBV15 and TRBJ2-7, the complete variable domain reads DAMVIQNPRYQVTQFGKPVTLSCSQTLNHNVMYWYQQKSSQAPKLLFHYYDKDFNNEADTPDNFQSRRPNTSFCFLDIRSPGLGDTAMYLCATNMAGSSYEQYFGPGTRLTVT.

The chain joins TRBV5-1 to TRBJ1-2, with TRBD1 matching 7 bases. The CDR3 loop spans 15 amino acids. The V segment lost 4 bases and the J segment 6 bases; nucleotides outside the gene matches: 12. Germline lookup yields CDR1 SGHRS and CDR2 YFSETQ. In nucleotides, the CDR3 is TGCGCCAGCAGCCAAAGACAGGGAGGTCTGGATGGCTACACCTTC. Translating it yields CASSQRQGGLDGYTF.

V gene TRBV2 combines with J gene TRBJ2-7; D gene unclear. The V end was cut by 3 bases, the J end by 2 bases, with 5 bases between. Germline CDR1 and CDR2: SNHLY and FYNNEI. The CDR3 totals 12 residues. CDR3: CASSDGPYEQYV. The CDR3 DNA reads TGTGCCAGCAGTGATGGGCCCTACGAGCAGTACGTC.

This clone was seen only once. This chain uses TRBV29-1 with TRBJ1-2, with 10 bases identical to TRBD1. CDR3 size: 12 residues. Germline V gives CDR1 SQVTM, CDR2 ANQGSEA. The V segment lost 5 bases and the J segment 6 bases; nucleotides outside the gene matches: 3. Written as DNA, the CDR3 is TGCAGCGTTTCGACAGGGGGCCATGGCTACACCTTC. This gives the protein CSVSTGGHGYTF.

This clone has only a few counts. The rearrangement links TRBV11-2 to TRBJ2-2; 7 bases map to TRBD1. V dropped 1 base and J dropped 5; count of bases not matched to a gene: 10. Looked up from germline, CDR1 is SGHAT and CDR2 is FQNNGV. The CDR3 runs to 17 residues. CDR3 sequence (DNA): TGTGCCAGCAGCTTAGGCAGGGGGATCGTTAGGACCGGGGAGCTGTTTTTT. Translation: CASSLGRGIVRTGELFF. Together with reference TRBV11-2 and TRBJ2-2, the CDR3 gives the full variable domain: EAGVAQSPRYKIIEKRQSVAFWCNPISGHATLYWYQQILGQGPKLLIQFQNNGVVDDSQLPKDRFSAERLKGVDSTLKIQPAKLEDSAVYLCASSLGRGIVRTGELFFGEGSRLTVL.

The chain combines TRBV4-1 with TRBJ2-2; D call uncertain. Trimming took 4 bases from V and 4 from J, leaving 16 bases between them. Germline CDR1 reads MGHRA; CDR2 reads YSYEKL. The CDR3 is 16 residues long. The CDR3 sequence is CASSPSLGSITGELFF. For the CDR3, the DNA is TGCGCCAGCAGCCCTTCCCTAGGCTCGATCACCGGGGAGCTGTTTTTT.

This clone has more than one count but fewer than ten. This chain connects TRBV30 to TRBJ2-1, with TRBD1 matching 8 bases. Germline-derived CDR1 and CDR2 are GTSNPN and SVGIG (reference sequence). The CDR3 has 12 amino acids. With 2 bases clipped from V and 9 bases from J, the junction kept 3 bases outside the gene matches. As DNA, the CDR3 is TGTGCCTGGAGTCCGGACAGGGTTGAGCAGTTCTTC. This encodes CAWSPDRVEQFF.

The J gene is TRBJ1-3, the V gene TRBV7-2; D may be TRBD1 (6 bases). Germline-derived CDR1 and CDR2 are SGHTA and FQGNSA. The CDR3 totals 14 residues. With 3 bases removed from V and 3 bases from J, the gap between germline ends came to 9 bases. The CDR3 DNA reads TGTGCCAGCAGCTTCGGGACACATGGAAACACCATATATTTT. Protein sequence: CASSFGTHGNTIYF.

Regarding this clone: The junction and the germline gene differ at one end; a read error may be behind it. The chain has TRBV24-1 and TRBJ1-6; 8 bases line up with TRBD1. Germline V gene data show CDR1 as KGHDR and CDR2 as SFDVKD. The CDR3 runs 15 residues. CDR3 sequence: CATSALDRENSPLHF. For the CDR3, the DNA is TGTGCCACCAGTGCTTTGGACAGGGAAAATTCACCCCTCCACTTT.

Only a few counts were recorded for this clone. This sequence joins TRBV10-1 and TRBJ2-3; D may be TRBD1 (6 bases). The V gene lost 10 bases and the J gene lost 0 bases, with 14 bases spanning the gap. Germline CDR1 reads WNHNN; CDR2 reads SYGVQD (reference sequence). CDR3 length equals 14 residues. The CDR3: CATQTGSSTDTQYF. The CDR3, as DNA: TGCGCCACCCAGACAGGCTCTAGCACAGATACGCAGTATTTT.

The rearrangement joins TRBV5-1 to TRBJ1-1; 7 bases match TRBD1. This CDR3 is 13 amino acids long. The germline V gene has CDR1 SGHRS and CDR2 YFSETQ. V was clipped by 7 bases and J by 1 base; unmatched bases: 4. CDR3: CASQTGENTEAFF. CDR3 DNA: TGCGCCAGCCAAACAGGGGAGAACACTGAAGCTTTCTTT.

The chain recombines TRBV4-1 with TRBJ2-4; 7 nucleotides match TRBD1. The V gene end was trimmed by 2 bases and the J gene end by 1 base; junction bases not matched to a gene: 5. This CDR3 has 16 amino acids. Germline CDR1 reads MGHRA; CDR2 reads YSYEKL. The CDR3 is CASSQFLQGAKNIQYF. The CDR3 DNA reads TGCGCCAGCAGCCAATTTTTACAGGGGGCCAAAAACATTCAGTACTTC.

This chain uses TRBV12-5 with TRBJ2-2; 8 positions match TRBD1. The CDR3 spans 19 residues. Trimming cost V 0 bases and J 4 bases; bases outside gene matches: 13. CDR1 is LGHNT, CDR2 FRNRAP, per germline. The CDR3, as DNA: TGTGCTAGTGGTTTGGTTCTTCCTACCAGGGGGCCGGGCACCGGGGAGCTGTTTTTT. It specifies CASGLVLPTRGPGTGELFF.

This chain links TRBV6-2 or TRBV6-3 with TRBJ1-6; TRBD1 aligns across 9 bases. V lost 6 bases, J lost 7 bases, and 4 bases stayed unmatched. The CDR3 spans 14 residues. CDR1 and CDR2 (germline): MNHEY, SVGEGT. CDR3: CASSSDRGNSPLHF. The CDR3 coding sequence is TGTGCCAGCAGCTCCGACAGGGGGAATTCACCCCTCCACTTT.

The chain joins TRBV3-1 (or the pseudogene TRBV3-2) to TRBJ1-2, with TRBD1 matching over 8 bases. CDR3 length equals 17 residues. The V gene end was trimmed by 4 bases and the J gene end by 2 bases; junction bases not matched to a gene: 12. The germline gives CDR1 LGHDT, CDR2 YNNKEL (reference sequence). The CDR3 loop is CASSPPTPGQGNYGYTF. In DNA form, the CDR3 reads TGTGCCAGCAGCCCACCCACCCCCGGACAGGGAAACTATGGCTACACCTTC.

This clone was seen only once. The V and J genes are TRBV24-1 and TRBJ1-1; 9 bases agree with TRBD1. The CDR3 covers 16 residues. Trimming removed 3 bases from V and 4 bases from J; junction bases left unmatched: 8. CDR1 is KGHDR, CDR2 SFDVKD, per germline. The CDR3 region is CATSDRGQGGGTEAFF. The CDR3 region has the DNA TGTGCCACCAGTGATCGGGGACAGGGTGGAGGCACTGAAGCTTTCTTT.

V and J are TRBV4-1 and TRBJ1-3; no clear D gene. Germline V gene data show CDR1 as MGHRA and CDR2 as YSYEKL. The CDR3 runs to 17 residues. Trimming shortened V by 2 bases and J by 0 bases, and 14 bases separated the two germline ends. CDR3 nucleotides: TGCGCCAGCAGCCAATATGTACAGTCGAGCTCTGGAAACACCATATATTTT. It yields the protein CASSQYVQSSSGNTIYF.

This clone has a handful of counts. The rearrangement links TRBV19 to TRBJ2-3; D remains unclear. The CDR3 sequence is 13 residues long. V lost 3 bases and J 2 bases, leaving 6 bases between the germline ends. Germline CDR1 LNHDA, CDR2 SQIVND (reference sequence). The CDR3 reads CASSIWPTDTQYF. The CDR3 coding sequence is TGTGCCAGTAGTATTTGGCCCACAGATACGCAGTATTTT.

This chain links TRBV7-2 with TRBJ1-2, with D possibly TRBD1 on 5 matching bases. V was clipped by 5 bases and J by 4 bases, with 11 bases between them. Germline CDR1 and CDR2: SGHTA and FQGNSA. This CDR3 has 13 amino acids. CDR3 coding DNA: TGTGCCAGCAGCCCGGACACCCTCTATGGCTACACCTTC. Protein sequence: CASSPDTLYGYTF.

The rearrangement joins TRBV29-1 to TRBJ2-2; 10 positions match TRBD2. Germline CDR1 and CDR2: SQVTM and ANQGSEA. The CDR3 runs 16 residues. The J segment lost 1 base and the V segment lost 6 bases, leaving 8 bases of the junction unmatched. The CDR3 loop reads CSVASGGGVNTGELFF. Written as DNA, the CDR3 is TGCAGCGTAGCTAGCGGGGGAGGAGTGAACACCGGGGAGCTGTTTTTT.

This clone came up a few times. The rearrangement joins TRBV7-2 to TRBJ2-2, with D perhaps matching TRBD1 (5 bases). This CDR3 is 15 amino acids long. Trimming pared 5 bases from V and 0 bases from J, leaving 10 bases between. Germline V gene sequence: CDR1 SGHTA, CDR2 FQGNSA. This CDR3 is CASSLDTSNTGELFF. The CDR3 bases are TGTGCCAGCAGCCTGGACACCTCGAACACCGGGGAGCTGTTTTTT.

This clone has just a few counts. The chain couples TRBV4-1 to TRBJ1-2; D possibly corresponds to TRBD1 (5 bases). CDR3 length equals 17 residues. Trimming took 0 bases from V and 6 from J, leaving 20 bases between them. Germline loops: CDR1 MGHRA, CDR2 YSYEKL. This CDR3 reads CASSQDRTSRSWDGYTF. CDR3 nucleotides: TGCGCCAGCAGCCAAGATAGGACAAGCAGGTCTTGGGATGGCTACACCTTC.

The genes are TRBV18 and TRBJ2-3, with D possibly being TRBD1 (5 bases). Germline assignment: CDR1 KGHSH and CDR2 LQKENI. With 2 bases removed from V and 4 bases from J, the gap between germline ends came to 10 bases. The CDR3 length is 14 residues. The CDR3 coding sequence is TGTGCCAGCTCACCATCATCCAGGGCAGATACGCAGTATTTT. Translated: CASSPSSRADTQYF.

This rearrangement joins TRBV6-6 to TRBJ2-5; D is possibly TRBD2 (6 bases). V shed 6 bases and J shed 2 bases, with 13 bases lying between them. Germline CDR1 and CDR2: MNHNY and SVGAGI (reference sequence). The CDR3 consists of 14 residues. The CDR3 region has the DNA TGTGCCAGCAGGACCCCGGGGGAGCAAGAGACCCAGTACTTC. It codes for CASRTPGEQETQYF.

The CDR3 here is CASSLELGSTGELFF. CDR3 in DNA: TGTGCCAGCAGCTTGGAGTTAGGGAGCACCGGGGAGCTGTTTTTT. The chain has TRBV5-6 and TRBJ2-2; weak D call: TRBD2 (5 bases). Germline V gene lookup returns CDR1 SGHDT and CDR2 YYEEEE. This CDR3 has 15 residues. V lost 0 bases to trimming and J lost 4 bases, with 10 bases between them. The whole variable domain, filled in from reference TRBV5-6 and TRBJ2-2, reads DAGVTQSPTHLIKTRGQQVTLRCSPKSGHDTVSWYQQALGQGPQFIFQYYEEEERQRGNFPDRFSGHQFPNYSSELNVNALLLGDSALYLCASSLELGSTGELFFGEGSRLTVL.